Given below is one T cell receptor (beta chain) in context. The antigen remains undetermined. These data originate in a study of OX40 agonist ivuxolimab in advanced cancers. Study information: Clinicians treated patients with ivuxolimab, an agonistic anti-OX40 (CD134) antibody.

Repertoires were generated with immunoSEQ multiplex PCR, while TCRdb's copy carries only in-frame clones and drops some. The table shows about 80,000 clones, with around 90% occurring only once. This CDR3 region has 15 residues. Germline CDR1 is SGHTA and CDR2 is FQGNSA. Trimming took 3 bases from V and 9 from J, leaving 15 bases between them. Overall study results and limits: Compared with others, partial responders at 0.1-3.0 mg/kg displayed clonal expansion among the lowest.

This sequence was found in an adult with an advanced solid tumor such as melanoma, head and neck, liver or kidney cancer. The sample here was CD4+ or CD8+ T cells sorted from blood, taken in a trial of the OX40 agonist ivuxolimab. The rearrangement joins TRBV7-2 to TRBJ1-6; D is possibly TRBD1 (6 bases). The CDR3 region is CASSLGAGVGSPLHF. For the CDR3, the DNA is TGTGCCAGCAGCTTGGGGGCAGGGGTTGGTTCACCCCTCCACTTT.